This passage covers 19 T cell receptor beta chains from one sample sequenced in a study of shared clonotypes between healthy human individuals (dated by TCRdb to about 2020). Libraries were prepared through the immunoSEQ multiplex PCR assay. TCRdb retrieved this table from immuneACCESS and kept in-frame rearrangements only. Not all clones are present; in checked studies, unresolved V genes account for under half, and no reason is known for the remainder. Across this sample there are millions of clones, with about 92% seen only once. The ten most abundant clones make up about 0.39% of the sample. Sequencing was carried out using naive CD4+ T cells from PBMCs. The cell subset or site label of this sample denotes: CD45RA+ positively selected. The receptors come from a man between 18 and 35 years old in good health. Some clones in this sample may be carry-over from other donors' samples.

The chain is built from TRBV11-2 and TRBJ2-5, with 9 bases aligning to TRBD2. This CDR3 contains 12 residues. Germline CDR1 is SGHAT and CDR2 is FQNNGV. With 1 base clipped from V and 10 bases from J, the junction kept 1 base outside the gene matches. The CDR3 loop is CASSLGGRDQYF. DNA for the CDR3: TGTGCCAGCAGCTTAGGCGGGAGGGACCAGTACTTC.

The chain employs TRBV7-9 and TRBJ1-4; D unclear. The CDR3 runs 14 residues. Germline CDR1 SEHNR, CDR2 FQNEAQ (reference sequence). Trimming left V 7 bases short and J 0 bases short, with 9 bases between. The CDR3 DNA is TGTGCCAGCATTGACCCTGCAACTAATGAAAAACTGTTTTTT. Amino acid sequence: CASIDPATNEKLFF.

The rearrangement uses TRBV2 and TRBJ2-7, with TRBD1 as a possible D gene (5 bases). Germline CDR1 is SNHLY and CDR2 is FYNNEI. This CDR3 contains 13 residues. The V gene lost 6 bases and the J gene lost 10 bases, with 19 bases spanning the gap. The CDR3 reads CASSWNKGPHQYF. The CDR3 coding sequence is TGTGCCAGCAGCTGGAATAAGGGGCCACACCAGTACTTC.

The gene calls are TRBV6-5 and TRBJ1-2; the match to TRBD1 covers 9 bases. Germline V gene data show CDR1 as MNHEY and CDR2 as SVGAGI. The V segment lost 0 bases and the J segment 8 bases; nucleotides outside the gene matches: 7. This CDR3 spans 15 amino acids. The CDR3 protein is CASSYSDRGGSGYTF. Written as DNA, the CDR3 is TGTGCCAGCAGTTACTCGGACAGGGGCGGATCAGGCTACACCTTC.

The chain couples TRBV7-4 to TRBJ2-5; D might be TRBD2 (6 bases). This CDR3 region has 17 residues. CDR1 SGHVT and CDR2 SQSDAQ come from the germline V gene. V lost 7 bases and J 4 bases, leaving 25 bases between the germline ends. CDR3 coding DNA: TGTGCCAGCATCACGACTAGTCGTTTGTGGATGTCAGAGACCCAGTACTTC. It yields the protein CASITTSRLWMSETQYF. Full variable domain (outside the CDR3, taken from reference TRBV7-4 and TRBJ2-5): GAGVSQSPRYKVAKRGRDVALRCDSISGHVTLYWYRQTLGQGSEVLTYSQSDAQRDKSGRPSGRFSAERPERSVSTLKIQRTEQGDSAVYLCASITTSRLWMSETQYFGPGTRLLVL.

The chain employs TRBV27 and TRBJ2-3, with D tentatively TRBD1 (6 bases). Germline CDR1 MNHEY, CDR2 SMNVEV (reference sequence). Trimming removed 3 bases at V and 10 bases at J, with 11 bases between. CDR3 length: 12 residues. The CDR3 protein is CASSLRGTAQYF. The CDR3 bases are TGTGCCAGCAGTTTGAGGGGGACGGCGCAGTATTTT.

This CDR3 reads CASSGSTDTQYF. In nucleotides, the CDR3 is TGTGCCAGTAGCGGGAGCACAGATACGCAGTATTTT. The V gene is TRBV7-9, the J gene TRBJ2-3; the match to TRBD2 covers 7 bases. Germline V gene lookup returns CDR1 SEHNR and CDR2 FQNEAQ (reference sequence). V shed 9 bases, J shed 0 bases, and the junction held 0 bases outside the gene matches. The CDR3 has 12 residues.

The rearrangement uses TRBV9 and TRBJ2-2, with TRBD2 identical over 12 bases. The germline CDR1 and CDR2 sequences are SGDLS and YYNGEE. Losses at the gene ends were 6 bases for V and 5 bases for J; bases not matched to a gene: 5. This CDR3 has 15 amino acids. This CDR3 is CASTSGTSGTGELFF. The CDR3 region has the DNA TGTGCCAGCACTTCGGGGACTAGCGGGACCGGGGAGCTGTTTTTT.

The chain combines TRBV11-1 with TRBJ2-3, with D possibly TRBD2 on 6 matching bases. Trimming removed 4 bases at V and 2 bases at J, with 10 bases between. Germline CDR1 is SGHAT and CDR2 is FQDESV (reference sequence). The length of the CDR3 is 14 residues. As DNA, the CDR3 is TGTGCCAGCAGCTCGCCGGGGGACACAGATACGCAGTATTTT. Amino acid sequence: CASSSPGDTDTQYF.

The chain employs TRBV2 and TRBJ2-2; D not certain. The CDR3 totals 13 residues. V lost 7 bases to trimming and J lost 2 bases, with 8 bases between them. Germline V CDR1 and CDR2: SNHLY, FYNNEI. As DNA, the CDR3 is TGTGCCAGCAAAGCAGATAACACCGGGGAGCTGTTTTTT. Translated: CASKADNTGELFF.

This chain links TRBV7-2 with TRBJ2-1, with 9 bases fitting TRBD2. V was clipped by 1 base and J by 8 bases; unmatched bases: 3. This CDR3 has 14 residues. Germline values: CDR1 SGHTA, CDR2 FQGNSA. As DNA, the CDR3 is TGTGCCAGCAGCTTAGTCTCTAGCGGGGATGAGCAGTTCTTC. Translated, it gives CASSLVSSGDEQFF.

The genes are TRBV7-3 and TRBJ2-2, with D maybe TRBD2 (6 bases). Germline V lookup: CDR1 SGHTA, CDR2 FQGTGA. This CDR3 region has 15 residues. The ends were cut back, 2 bases at V and 5 bases at J, with 12 bases in the middle. Written as DNA, the CDR3 is TGTGCCAGCAGCTTAGGCGAGCGGGTTACCGGGGAGCTGTTTTTT. Amino acids: CASSLGERVTGELFF.

Worth noting for this clone: Other DNA sequences in this specimen translate into the identical CDR3. The chain is built from TRBV30 and TRBJ1-3; D call uncertain. The germline V and J ends were trimmed by 3 bases and 4 bases, with 10 bases remaining between them. The V gene's germline CDR1 is GTSNPN and CDR2 SVGIG (reference sequence). This CDR3 is 13 amino acids long. In DNA, the CDR3 is TGTGCCTGGAGCACCTTATCCGGAAACACCATATATTTT. This gives the protein CAWSTLSGNTIYF.

The V and J genes are TRBV5-1 and TRBJ2-7; TRBD2 aligns across 11 bases. CDR3 length: 14 amino acids. After removal of 4 bases from V and 6 bases from J, the junction contained 6 bases not matched to a gene. In germline, CDR1 is SGHRS, CDR2 YFSETQ. This CDR3 is CASSLRSGRVEQYF. DNA of the CDR3: TGCGCCAGCAGCCTTCGTAGCGGGAGGGTCGAGCAGTACTTC.

With regard to this clone: Compared with germline, one end of the junction differs, possibly owing to a read error. Other DNA variants within this sample encode the same CDR3. The chain carries TRBV29-1 and TRBJ1-4, with D unresolved. The germline CDR1 and CDR2 sequences are SQVTM and ANQGSEA. There are 11 residues in the CDR3. The CDR3, as DNA: TGCAGCGTAGAAGAAAATGAAAAACTGTTTTTT. Residues: CSVEENEKLFF. The full variable domain, rest sourced from reference TRBV29-1 and TRBJ1-4, is SAVISQKPSRDICQRGTSLTIQCQVDSQVTMMFWYRQQPGQSLTLIATANQGSEATYESGFVIDKFPISRPNLTFSTLTVSNMSPEDSSIYLCSVEENEKLFFGSGTQLSVL.

The chain recombines TRBV28 with TRBJ2-1, with a tentative D call TRBD2 (6 bases). Trimming took 2 bases from V and 8 from J, leaving 10 bases between them. The germline gives CDR1 MDHEN, CDR2 SYDVKM. The CDR3 extends over 13 amino acids. The CDR3 reads CASSLLPGDEQFF. CDR3 coding DNA: TGTGCCAGCAGTTTACTTCCGGGAGATGAGCAGTTCTTC.

The V call is TRBV19, the J call TRBJ2-1; the D is unclear. The length of the CDR3 is 16 residues. The germline V gene has CDR1 LNHDA and CDR2 SQIVND (reference sequence). V shed 4 bases and J shed 5 bases, with 18 bases lying between them. CDR3 sequence reads: CASSSPGRTMNNEQFF. The CDR3 coding sequence is TGTGCCAGTAGTAGTCCTGGCCGGACCATGAACAATGAGCAGTTCTTC.

Regarding this clone: Other DNA sequences within the sample encode an identical CDR3. J is TRBJ2-5 and V is TRBV28, with 7 positions matching TRBD1. The CDR3 spans 13 residues. With V trimmed by 6 bases and J by 5 bases, 6 bases remained unmatched. Germline assignment: CDR1 MDHEN and CDR2 SYDVKM. CDR3 sequence (DNA): TGTGCCAGCAGGCGGACAGGCGCCGAGACCCAGTACTTC. Residues: CASRRTGAETQYF. The variable domain in full, completed from reference TRBV28 and TRBJ2-5, reads DVKVTQSSRYLVKRTGEKVFLECVQDMDHENMFWYRQDPGLGLRLIYFSYDVKMKEKGDIPEGYSVSREKKERFSLILESASTNQTSMYLCASRRTGAETQYFGPGTRLLVL.

The chain is built from TRBV29-1 and TRBJ1-2; no clear D. V lost 3 bases, J lost 6 bases, and 8 bases lay in between. Germline CDR1 reads SQVTM; CDR2 reads ANQGSEA. The CDR3 is 11 amino acids. CDR3 in amino acids: CSVDSTNGYTF. CDR3 in DNA: TGCAGCGTTGATTCTACGAATGGCTACACCTTC.